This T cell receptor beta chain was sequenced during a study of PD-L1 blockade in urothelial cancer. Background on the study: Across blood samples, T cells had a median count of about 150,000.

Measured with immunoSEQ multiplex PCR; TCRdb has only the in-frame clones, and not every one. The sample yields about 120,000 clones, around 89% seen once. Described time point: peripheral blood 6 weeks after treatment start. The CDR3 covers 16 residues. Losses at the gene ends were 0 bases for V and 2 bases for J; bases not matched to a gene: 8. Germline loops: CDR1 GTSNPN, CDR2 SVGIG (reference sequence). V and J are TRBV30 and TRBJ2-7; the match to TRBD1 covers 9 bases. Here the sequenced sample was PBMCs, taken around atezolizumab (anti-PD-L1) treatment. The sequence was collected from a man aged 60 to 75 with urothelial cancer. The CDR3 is CAWSVHGTGFPYEQYF. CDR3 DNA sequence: TGTGCCTGGAGTGTACATGGGACAGGGTTCCCCTACGAGCAGTACTTC. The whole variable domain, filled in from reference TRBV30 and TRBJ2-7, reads SQTIHQWPATLVQPVGSPLSLECTVEGTSNPNLYWYRQAAGRGLQLLFYSVGIGQISSEVPQNLSASRPQDRQFILSSKKLLLSDSGFYLCAWSVHGTGFPYEQYFGPGTRLTVT.